The 21 T cell receptor beta chains given below trace back to one sample, sequenced in a study of T cells after yellow fever vaccination. Each CDR3 protein gets one entry after TCRdb re-called the 5' RACE reads with MiXCR. The sample has hundreds of thousands of distinct CDR3 sequences; 6.2% are singletons. The sample consisted of PBMCs, taken 5 days after the yellow fever booster vaccination. The receptors here all came from a man under 40 who received the YFV17D yellow fever vaccine.

This clonotype was counted a few times. The CDR3 protein is CASRRTGTSASTDTQYF. CDR3 bases: TGTGCCAGCAGACGCACCGGGACTAGCGCCAGCACAGATACGCAGTATTTT. The rearrangement uses TRBV2 and TRBJ2-3, with TRBD2 identical over 10 bases. This CDR3 contains 17 residues. In germline, CDR1 is SNHLY, CDR2 FYNNEI. V lost 6 bases and J lost 0; bases outside the gene matches: 9.

V gene TRBV6-2 or TRBV6-3 combines with J gene TRBJ1-5; D unclear. Germline loops: CDR1 MNHEY, CDR2 SVGEGT. The CDR3 extends over 14 amino acids. The V gene lost 6 bases and the J gene lost 7 bases, with 16 bases spanning the gap. CDR3 DNA: TGTGCCAGCAGCCCCCTCGTCCCCGAGCAGCCCCAGCATTTT. It encodes CASSPLVPEQPQHF.

This clonotype has at least ten counts. J is TRBJ2-7 and V is TRBV7-8; 8 positions match TRBD1. The CDR3 is 17 amino acids. V lost 2 bases, J lost 2 bases, and 11 bases stayed unmatched. The germline gives CDR1 SGHVS, CDR2 FQNEAQ. The CDR3 sequence: CASSLKLWGQATYEQYF. Written as DNA, the CDR3 is TGTGCCAGCAGCTTAAAACTTTGGGGACAGGCCACCTACGAGCAGTACTTC.

This clonotype was seen only a few times. The chain couples TRBV7-6 to TRBJ1-5; D is unclear. The CDR3 runs 16 residues. Trimming shortened V by 8 bases and J by 1 base, and 18 bases separated the two germline ends. Germline V gives CDR1 SGHVS, CDR2 FNYEAQ. CDR3: CASSLGPGESNQPQHF. For the CDR3, the DNA is TGTGCCAGCTCCCTCGGACCTGGTGAGAGCAATCAGCCCCAGCATTTT.

This clonotype appeared a few times. This chain links TRBV11-2 with TRBJ2-7, with no clear D. The germline V and J ends were trimmed by 3 bases and 3 bases, with 12 bases remaining between them. Germline V lookup: CDR1 SGHAT, CDR2 FQNNGV. This CDR3 spans 14 amino acids. CDR3 protein: CASSLTRNRYEQYF. DNA for the CDR3: TGTGCCAGCAGCTTGACTCGTAATCGCTACGAGCAGTACTTC.

This clonotype was picked up a small number of times. The chain combines TRBV5-1 with TRBJ2-6; the match to TRBD1 covers 8 bases. The CDR3 sequence is 18 residues long. V was pared by 4 bases and J by 0 bases, with 9 bases of the junction left unmatched. Germline CDR1 and CDR2: SGHRS and YFSETQ. DNA of the CDR3: TGCGCCAGCAGCCCCCTACAGGGGGTCGTCTCTGGGGCCAACGTCCTGACTTTC. Its protein is CASSPLQGVVSGANVLTF.

The genes are TRBV6-1 and TRBJ2-2, with TRBD2 identical over 13 bases. With 5 bases clipped from V and 5 bases from J, the junction kept 5 bases outside the gene matches. Germline V gene data show CDR1 as MNHNS and CDR2 as SASEGT. CDR3 length equals 16 residues. The CDR3 reads CASSQLAGGRTGELFF. In nucleotides, the CDR3 is TGTGCCAGCAGTCAACTAGCGGGAGGGAGGACCGGGGAGCTGTTTTTT.

This chain uses TRBV7-2 with TRBJ2-2; D is possibly TRBD1 (5 bases). V lost 5 bases, J lost 4 bases, and 17 bases lay in between. Germline CDR1 SGHTA, CDR2 FQGNSA. The CDR3 totals 16 residues. CDR3 protein: CASSLSRALVTGELFF. The CDR3 region has the DNA TGTGCCAGCAGCCTATCCAGGGCCCTGGTCACCGGGGAGCTGTTTTTT. The full variable domain, rest sourced from reference TRBV7-2 and TRBJ2-2, is GAGVSQSPSNKVTEKGKDVELRCDPISGHTALYWYRQSLGQGLEFLIYFQGNSAPDKSGLPSDRFSAERTGGSVSTLTIQRTQQEDSAVYLCASSLSRALVTGELFFGEGSRLTVL.

In its sample, this clonotype was seen many times. The chain uses TRBV3-1 and TRBJ2-7; TRBD2 matches at 10 bases. The CDR3 loop spans 15 amino acids. Germline trimming cut 4 bases from V and 2 bases from J; bases unmatched to any gene: 5. Germline V lookup: CDR1 LGHDT, CDR2 YNNKEL (reference sequence). CDR3 amino acids: CASSPGLAVAYEQYF. The CDR3 DNA sequence: TGTGCCAGCAGCCCCGGACTAGCGGTAGCCTACGAGCAGTACTTC.

This clonotype was seen more than once but under ten times. This rearrangement joins TRBV20-1 to TRBJ2-3; D not resolved. Trimming took 6 bases from V and 0 from J, leaving 16 bases between them. Germline lookup yields CDR1 DFQATT and CDR2 SNEGSKA (reference sequence). This CDR3 spans 15 amino acids. The CDR3 loop reads CSALSLTASTDTQYF. The CDR3 coding sequence is TGCAGTGCCCTGAGCCTTACCGCGAGCACAGATACGCAGTATTTT.

This clonotype has only a few counts. This rearrangement joins TRBV20-1 to TRBJ1-4; D unresolved. Trimming took 3 bases from V and 3 from J, leaving 17 bases between them. Germline V gene data show CDR1 as DFQATT and CDR2 as SNEGSKA (reference sequence). There are 16 residues in the CDR3. This CDR3 is CSASRPTKAPNEKLFF. CDR3 coding DNA: TGCAGTGCTAGTAGGCCTACAAAGGCACCTAATGAAAAACTGTTTTTT.

This clonotype has a handful of counts. The genes are TRBV11-2 and TRBJ2-2; a possible D gene is TRBD1 (6 bases). From germline, CDR1 is SGHAT and CDR2 FQNNGV. This CDR3 spans 16 amino acids. Trimming took off 5 bases at V and 1 base at J, with 14 bases between the two ends. The CDR3, as DNA: TGTGCCAGCAGCCAAGGGACAAATTGGAACACCGGGGAGCTGTTTTTT. Its protein is CASSQGTNWNTGELFF.

In its sample, this clonotype was seen a few times. Its ends do not fully match the called genes, so a read error is possible. The chain couples TRBV7-8 to TRBJ2-6, with D uncertain. The CDR3 totals 18 residues. Looked up from germline, CDR1 is SGHVS and CDR2 is FQNEAQ. The CDR3 nucleotides are TGTGCCAGCAGCTTAGCGCTAGGGTGGAGCTCTGGAGCCAACGTCCTGACTTTC. Amino acid sequence: CASSLALGWSSGANVLTF.

This clonotype showed up many times. V and J are TRBV12-3 or TRBV12-4 and TRBJ2-3; 8 bases match TRBD2. V gave up 6 bases and J gave up 8 bases; unmatched junction bases: 7. There are 13 residues in the CDR3. CDR3 amino acids: CASSSGSGVTQYF. CDR3 DNA: TGTGCCAGCAGCAGCGGGAGTGGAGTTACGCAGTATTTT.

The chain links TRBV20-1 to TRBJ2-1; 10 nucleotides agree with TRBD2. The CDR3 spans 14 residues. CDR1 DFQATT and CDR2 SNEGSKA come from the germline V gene (reference sequence). V shed 2 bases, J shed 8 bases, and the junction held 6 bases outside the gene matches. In DNA form, the CDR3 reads TGCAGTGCTAGACTAGCGGGAGTTGTCGATGAGCAGTTCTTC. It specifies CSARLAGVVDEQFF.

This clonotype occurred many times. V usage is TRBV12-3 or TRBV12-4 and J usage is TRBJ1-2, with a tentative D call TRBD1 (6 bases). This CDR3 has 14 residues. The V end was cut by 4 bases, the J end by 4 bases, with 13 bases between. The CDR3, as DNA: TGTGCCAGCAGTTCCTTCTGGACAGCCTATGGCTACACCTTC. Translating gives CASSSFWTAYGYTF.

This clonotype appeared many times. The chain employs TRBV28 and TRBJ1-2, with D possibly TRBD1 on 6 matching bases. V was clipped by 8 bases and J by 2 bases, with 6 bases between them. Per the germline V gene, CDR1 is MDHEN and CDR2 is SYDVKM. The CDR3 totals 11 residues. The CDR3 bases are TGTGCCAGCGGACAGAACTATGGCTACACCTTC. Amino acid sequence: CASGQNYGYTF.

The V gene is TRBV5-4, the J gene TRBJ2-7; TRBD1 might be the D (5 bases). Germline-derived CDR1 and CDR2 are SGHNT and YYREEE (reference sequence). The CDR3 contains 14 residues. Trimming removed 1 base from V and 5 bases from J, with 13 bases in between. The CDR3 spells CASSLRLTADEQYF. Written as DNA, the CDR3 is TGTGCCAGCAGCTTGCGGTTGACAGCTGACGAGCAGTACTTC.

This clonotype was picked up many times. The chain is built from TRBV7-6 and TRBJ2-3, with 8 bases aligning to TRBD2. The germline V gene has CDR1 SGHVS and CDR2 FNYEAQ. V shed 5 bases, J shed 2 bases, and the junction held 6 bases outside the gene matches. The CDR3 consists of 15 residues. This chain's CDR3 is CASSESGSLTDTQYF. The CDR3 DNA follows: TGTGCCAGCAGCGAGAGCGGGAGTCTCACAGATACGCAGTATTTT.

This clonotype was recorded many times. The chain carries TRBV7-9 and TRBJ2-7; tentative D call: TRBD1 (5 bases). V gave up 6 bases and J gave up 5 bases, with 17 bases separating them. The CDR3 is 14 residues long. Per germline, CDR1 SEHNR and CDR2 FQNEAQ (reference sequence). As DNA, the CDR3 is TGTGCCAGCAGTTCCCAGGGCCTGTACGACGAGCAGTACTTC. Translation gives CASSSQGLYDEQYF.

This clonotype was detected many times. The rearrangement uses TRBV29-1 and TRBJ2-7, with a possible D match to TRBD1 (6 bases). Germline CDR1 and CDR2: SQVTM and ANQGSEA. The ends were cut back, 2 bases at V and 1 base at J, with 9 bases in the middle. This CDR3 contains 13 residues. CDR3 nucleotides: TGCAGCGTTGAAAGGGACACTTCCTACGAGCAGTACTTC. Encoded protein: CSVERDTSYEQYF.